This T cell receptor beta chain was captured by sequencing in a study of shared clonotypes between healthy human individuals. Overall study context: Each donor's CD8 memory used one plate, CD8 naive two, each CD4 subset three.

V was clipped by 1 base and J by 8 bases, with 7 bases between them. Germline V gives CDR1 SGDLS, CDR2 YYNGEE. The CDR3 runs to 12 residues. The authors distributed each subset's genomic DNA evenly over several immunoSEQ plates. Under the authors' procedure: Junction-only immunoSEQ sequences carried no quality scores, so filtering differed. The method was immunoSEQ multiplex PCR; TCRdb's version includes in-frame clones alone and lacks a portion of them. The V and J calls and clone size were taken over from that table, and D and trimming were inferred from the DNA. The sample yields some 630,000 clones, around 96% seen once. Positive CCR7 selection of CD45RO-negative cells yielded the naive CD8 cells, and terminally differentiated effector memory CD45RA+ cells were excluded.

The clonotype was recovered from a woman in her twenties or thirties in good health. The chain carries TRBV9 and TRBJ2-1; tentative D call: TRBD2 (5 bases). Sample: naive CD8+ T cells sorted from blood. The CDR3 DNA reads as TGTGCCAGCAGCGTACTAGCCCATGAGCAGTTCTTC. Translated, it gives CASSVLAHEQFF.